This paragraph reports one TCR beta chain. This entry belongs to a study of T cell changes during pregnancy in multiple sclerosis. The repertoire was sequenced with immunoSEQ multiplex PCR; TCRdb's copy has only in-frame clones and lacks some. The sample contains roughly 41,000 clones, 88% of which appear only once. The CDR3 loop spans 15 amino acids. Germline V gives CDR1 MNHEY, CDR2 SMNVEV (reference sequence). V lost 7 bases to trimming and J lost 5 bases; unmatched junction nucleotides: 8. This chain connects TRBV27 to TRBJ2-2; 9 bases fit TRBD1. The receptor was derived from a female donor with multiple sclerosis, enrolled in a pregnancy study. The sequenced sample was CD8+ T cells from peripheral blood mononuclear cells, obtained in the third trimester of pregnancy. DNA of the CDR3: TGTGCCAGCACCATGGGGACAGGGAGGACCGGGGAGCTGTTTTTT. Protein: CASTMGTGRTGELFF.